What follows are 5 T cell receptor beta chains derived from one specimen sequenced in a study of vaccination and CD4 T cells after COVID-19. As to treatment: roughly 10-day PBMC culture with coronavirus spike peptide pools or control peptides (ViraFEST assay). Samples of CD4+ T cells were obtained from the unexposed donor before the COVID-19 pandemic (2011-2018). Sequenced with the Oncomine TCR Beta short-read assay was DNA taken from cultured CD4+ T cells. TCRdb itself ran the PCR reads through MiXCR, one entry per CDR3 protein. The sample shows 9,000 to 10,000 distinct CDR3 sequences, around 40% of them seen only once. No antigens are known for them. The sequenced sample consisted of CD4+ T cells from blood, cultured in vitro. These receptors came from a human donor in good health.

The chain joins TRBV23-1 to TRBJ2-7; the D gene is possibly TRBD1 (6 bases). TRBV23-1 is an ORF, with its function uncertain. V dropped 2 bases and J dropped 2 bases, with 13 bases sitting between them. The CDR3 length is 15 residues. This chain's CDR3 is CASSQGLQGAYEQYF. The DNA of the CDR3 is TGCGCCAGCAGTCAAGGCTTACAGGGTGCCTACGAGCAGTACTTC.

This clonotype is a singleton in its sample. This chain links TRBV10-1 with TRBJ2-6; unclear D gene. Germline V CDR1 and CDR2: WNHNN, SYGVQD (reference sequence). This CDR3 region has 16 residues. Trimming cost V 2 bases and J 4 bases, with 12 bases left between them. The chain's CDR3 is CASSEGVSSGANVLTF. CDR3 sequence (DNA): TGCGCCAGCAGTGAGGGGGTGTCGTCCGGGGCCAACGTCCTGACTTTC.

The chain joins TRBV6-2 or TRBV6-3 to TRBJ2-3; TRBD1 matches at 9 bases. V dropped 5 bases and J dropped 3; count of bases not matched to a gene: 12. Germline loops: CDR1 MNHEY, CDR2 SVGEGT. The CDR3 loop spans 17 amino acids. The chain's CDR3 is CASSDPRTGVGTDTQYF. DNA of the CDR3: TGTGCCAGCAGTGACCCCAGGACAGGGGTCGGGACAGATACGCAGTATTTT.

The sample holds a few counts of this clonotype. The chain recombines TRBV6-1 with TRBJ2-1, with 8 bases aligning to TRBD1. The CDR3 is 15 amino acids. Germline V gene data show CDR1 as MNHNS and CDR2 as SASEGT. V was clipped by 6 bases and J by 1 base; unmatched bases: 5. CDR3 sequence: CASSNRGSSYNEQFF. CDR3 DNA sequence: TGTGCCAGCAGCAACAGGGGGTCATCCTACAATGAGCAGTTCTTC.

This clonotype was counted a few times. The CDR3: CASSDGWRTEAFF. In DNA, the CDR3 is TGTGCCAGTAGCGACGGTTGGAGGACTGAAGCTTTCTTT. The rearrangement joins TRBV19 to TRBJ1-1; no clear D gene. CDR3 length: 13 residues. Trimming took off 6 bases at V and 5 bases at J, with 13 bases between the two ends. Germline assignment: CDR1 LNHDA and CDR2 SQIVND (reference sequence). The variable domain in full, with the rest retrieved from reference TRBV19 and TRBJ1-1, is DGGITQSPKYLFRKEGQNVTLSCEQNLNHDAMYWYRQDPGQGLRLIYYSQIVNDFQKGDIAEGYSVSREKKESFPLTVTSAQKNPTAFYLCASSDGWRTEAFFGQGTRLTVV.